These 32 T cell receptor beta chains originate from one sample sequenced in a study of T cells expressing NK-cell markers. TCRdb re-called the 5' RACE reads; one entry per CDR3 protein, DNA not given. Across under 200,000 distinct CDR3 sequences, the top ten clones capture roughly 18% of the sample. The sequenced sample was blood T cells: a sorted CD56 or NKG2C T cell subset, CD4+ or CD8+ T cells, or bulk PBMC T cells (not recorded which). These receptors all come from a woman aged 18 to 75 in good health.

J is TRBJ1-1 and V is TRBV24-1; as DNA is missing, the TRBD1 call by TCRdb cannot be tested. The germline V gene encodes CDR1 KGHDR and CDR2 SFDVKD. This CDR3 spans 17 amino acids. This CDR3 reads CATSDGAGGVENTEAFF.

CDR3: CASSPTGNEQFF. The rearrangement joins TRBV6-4 to TRBJ2-1; the TCRdb D gene call, TRBD1, has no DNA to confirm it. CDR3 length: 12 amino acids. Germline lookup yields CDR1 MRHNA and CDR2 SNTAGT.

CDR3 loop: CAVHRGRNTEAFF. J is TRBJ1-1 and V is TRBV10-3; TCRdb proposes TRBD1, but this gene call is untestable without DNA. In germline, CDR1 is ENHRY, CDR2 SYGVKD. There are 13 residues in the CDR3.

The V and J genes are TRBV19 and TRBJ1-2; TCRdb gives TRBD1 as the D gene, but with no DNA this cannot be confirmed. Per germline, CDR1 LNHDA and CDR2 SQIVND (reference sequence). This CDR3 is 13 amino acids long. CDR3 sequence: CASTPRTDYGYTF.

The chain employs TRBV5-1 and TRBJ2-3; as DNA is missing, the TRBD2 call by TCRdb cannot be tested. This CDR3 region has 17 residues. CDR1 and CDR2 (germline): SGHRS, YFSETQ. CDR3 loop: CASSLGPGRAYTDTQYF.

The V gene is TRBV7-3, the J gene TRBJ2-3; with no DNA, the TCRdb D assignment of TRBD2 cannot be verified. The V gene's germline CDR1 is SGHTA and CDR2 FQGTGA. CDR3 length: 16 amino acids. CDR3: CASSMGLAGEADTQYF.

The chain links TRBV7-6 to TRBJ2-5; the TRBD1 assignment by TCRdb is unverifiable without DNA. Germline V CDR1 and CDR2: SGHVS, FNYEAQ. The CDR3 has 14 residues. The CDR3 reads CASSQKGRGETQYF.

This chain links TRBV7-3 with TRBJ2-3; TCRdb designates TRBD2, a call that cannot be tested without DNA. This CDR3 comprises 14 residues. Germline assignment: CDR1 SGHTA and CDR2 FQGTGA. CDR3 region: CASSSAGVTDTQYF.

The chain uses TRBV24-1 and TRBJ2-1; there is no DNA to check the TCRdb D call of TRBD1. The CDR3 spans 17 residues. Looked up from germline, CDR1 is KGHDR and CDR2 is SFDVKD. The CDR3 spells CATSADGGAFRFNEQFF.

The V and J genes are TRBV7-3 and TRBJ2-1; the TCRdb D gene call, TRBD2, has no DNA to confirm it. The germline V gene encodes CDR1 SGHTA and CDR2 FQGTGA. The CDR3 has 17 amino acids. CDR3 amino acids: CASSLAGSGVFYNEQFF.

The chain uses TRBV2 and TRBJ1-5; TCRdb indicates TRBD1, and absent DNA this call remains unverified. This CDR3 has 16 residues. The germline gives CDR1 SNHLY, CDR2 FYNNEI. The CDR3 is CASSPPRTDSNQPQHF.

The rearrangement joins TRBV20-1 to TRBJ2-1; the TCRdb D gene call, TRBD2, has no DNA to confirm it. The CDR3 covers 17 residues. The germline CDR1 and CDR2 sequences are DFQATT and SNEGSKA (reference sequence). CDR3 region: CSARDSGGAQSYNEQFF.

The chain carries TRBV3-1 and TRBJ2-5; TCRdb reports TRBD1, a call that lacks DNA to check it against. From germline, CDR1 is LGHDT and CDR2 YNNKEL (reference sequence). The CDR3 has 13 amino acids. This chain's CDR3 is CASSQGTGETQYF.

V is TRBV7-9 and J is TRBJ2-5; the D gene TCRdb calls, TRBD2, cannot be checked with no DNA. Germline CDR1 and CDR2: SEHNR and FQNEAQ (reference sequence). The CDR3 is 13 residues long. CDR3 amino acids: CASGGDFRETQYF.

The gene calls are TRBV11-2 and TRBJ2-1; there is no DNA to check the TCRdb D call of TRBD2. The CDR3 runs 15 residues. Germline V gene data show CDR1 as SGHAT and CDR2 as FQNNGV. The CDR3 loop reads CASSLASGRFGEQFF.

The chain has TRBV5-1 and TRBJ1-2. In germline, CDR1 is SGHRS, CDR2 YFSETQ. CDR3 length equals 11 residues. The CDR3 loop is CASSRAGGYTF. Drawing the rest from reference TRBV5-1 and TRBJ1-2, the complete variable domain is KAGVTQTPRYLIKTRGQQVTLSCSPISGHRSVSWYQQTPGQGLQFLFEYFSETQRNKGNFPGRFSGRQFSNSRSEMNVSTLELGDSALYLCASSRAGGYTFGSGTRLTVV.

The chain's CDR3 is CASSLGEGYSPLHF. The gene calls are TRBV7-9 and TRBJ1-6. Germline V gene lookup returns CDR1 SEHNR and CDR2 FQNEAQ (reference sequence). CDR3 length: 14 residues.

The chain uses TRBV29-1 and TRBJ2-3; lacking DNA, the TRBD2 call made by TCRdb goes unchecked. Germline-derived CDR1 and CDR2 are SQVTM and ANQGSEA. The CDR3 totals 15 residues. The CDR3 spells CSVEPRGGGTDTQYF.

The CDR3 loop reads CASRKLTGGFTEAFF. V gene TRBV2 combines with J gene TRBJ1-1; TCRdb selects TRBD1, and the lack of DNA leaves this call unchecked. CDR1 and CDR2 (germline): SNHLY, FYNNEI. This CDR3 is 15 amino acids long.

This chain uses TRBV20-1 with TRBJ2-3; no DNA is available, so the TRBD2 call from TCRdb remains unchecked. Germline V gives CDR1 DFQATT, CDR2 SNEGSKA (reference sequence). CDR3 length: 15 amino acids. This CDR3 is CSARKIAGTTDTQYF.

V is TRBV5-1 and J is TRBJ1-1; TCRdb proposes TRBD1, but this gene call is untestable without DNA. This CDR3 is 17 amino acids long. Looked up from germline, CDR1 is SGHRS and CDR2 is YFSETQ. The CDR3 region is CASSPRTGGASVTEAFF.

The V gene is TRBV9, the J gene TRBJ2-2; TCRdb lists TRBD1, though no DNA is available to test this call. Germline loops: CDR1 SGDLS, CDR2 YYNGEE. The CDR3 has 15 residues. The chain's CDR3 is CASSASGQTTVELFF.

The chain recombines TRBV7-2 with TRBJ2-5. CDR1 SGHTA and CDR2 FQGNSA come from the germline V gene. The CDR3 is 12 amino acids. CDR3: CASSINQETQYF.

The rearrangement links TRBV15 to TRBJ1-4; without DNA, the TCRdb call of TRBD1 cannot be checked. Germline values: CDR1 LNHNV, CDR2 YYDKDF (reference sequence). The CDR3 covers 17 residues. The CDR3 spells CATSRPGRGLLNEKLFF.

The chain has TRBV4-1 and TRBJ2-4. The germline V gene has CDR1 MGHRA and CDR2 YSYEKL. CDR3 length: 18 residues. The CDR3 protein is CASSQDLGGIGAKNIQYF.

V gene TRBV4-1 combines with J gene TRBJ2-7; the D call from TCRdb, TRBD2, cannot be confirmed without DNA. CDR1 MGHRA and CDR2 YSYEKL come from the germline V gene. The CDR3 consists of 16 residues. CDR3 protein: CASSQVGSGPQNEQYF.

The chain couples TRBV15 to TRBJ2-1; the TCRdb D gene call, TRBD2, has no DNA to confirm it. The CDR3 length is 15 residues. CDR1 is LNHNV, CDR2 YYDKDF, per germline (reference sequence). CDR3 protein: CATSSRRGGVNEQFF.

This chain uses TRBV12-3 or TRBV12-4 with TRBJ1-5; without DNA, the TCRdb call of TRBD1 cannot be checked. The CDR3 is 16 amino acids. CDR3 sequence reads: CASSPGGKLSNQPQHF.

CDR3 region: CSARDEAPGNTIYF. This sequence joins TRBV20-1 and TRBJ1-3. Germline V gene sequence: CDR1 DFQATT, CDR2 SNEGSKA (reference sequence). The CDR3 consists of 14 residues.

This chain connects TRBV2 to TRBJ1-2. CDR1 is SNHLY and CDR2 is FYNNEI in the germline V gene. CDR3 length: 14 amino acids. The CDR3 here is CASSGSATREGYTF.

V is TRBV6-5 and J is TRBJ1-1; TCRdb calls TRBD1, which cannot be checked without DNA. Germline lookup yields CDR1 MNHEY and CDR2 SVGAGI. The CDR3 runs 15 residues. CDR3: CASSYSAGDSREAFF.

This chain uses TRBV7-8 with TRBJ2-1; the TRBD1 assignment by TCRdb is unverifiable without DNA. Germline loops: CDR1 SGHVS, CDR2 FQNEAQ. The CDR3 extends over 13 amino acids. The CDR3 sequence is CASSLDTGAEQFF.